This note documents a single TCR beta chain sequence. The antigen is not known. V lost 3 bases and J 3 bases, leaving 12 bases between the germline ends. Germline lookup yields CDR1 SGHNT and CDR2 YENEEA. CDR3 length: 14 amino acids. This sample is part of a study of cytomegalovirus exposure and HLA in healthy donors. Study observations and caveats: CMV antigen specificity of three CMV-associated chains was confirmed in vitro.

PCR amplification relied on 60 Vbeta primers (plus 13 Jbeta primers). The protocol was immunoSEQ multiplex PCR, while the TCRdb copy is restricted to in-frame clones and leaves out a portion. This sample has 200,000 to 300,000 clones; around four fifths occur once, and the top ten carry about 0.47%. J is TRBJ2-7 and V is TRBV11-3; D may be TRBD1 (6 bases). Source material: PBMCs. This TCR was sampled from a boy aged 5-17 years in good health and CMV-seronegative. The CDR3 DNA follows: TGTGCCAGCAGCTTCGGGACAAGCCTCTACGAGCAGTACTTC. It yields the protein CASSFGTSLYEQYF.